One and the same sample provided the 30 T cell receptor beta chains below, sequenced in a study of cytomegalovirus exposure and HLA in healthy donors. The PCR used 60 Vbeta and 13 Jbeta primers. Produced via immunoSEQ multiplex PCR; TCRdb's table is partial and in-frame only. The sample includes 98,000 or so clones, more than 75% of them seen just once. The specimen was PBMCs. The receptors originated from a human donor in good health.

J is TRBJ2-7 and V is TRBV4-1; D gene unclear. This CDR3 has 16 residues. The germline V gene encodes CDR1 MGHRA and CDR2 YSYEKL. Trimming shortened V by 0 bases and J by 6 bases, and 18 bases separated the two germline ends. CDR3 amino acids: CASSQDLAWVRSEQYF. The CDR3 coding sequence is TGCGCCAGCAGCCAAGATTTGGCTTGGGTAAGGAGCGAGCAGTACTTC.

This chain uses TRBV25-1 with TRBJ1-2; no reliable D call. In germline, CDR1 is MGHDK, CDR2 SYGVNS. The V gene lost 2 bases and the J gene lost 8 bases, with 18 bases spanning the gap. This CDR3 region has 15 residues. The CDR3 spells CASSETGYLGTGYTF. CDR3 bases: TGTGCCAGCAGTGAAACGGGTTATTTGGGTACCGGCTACACCTTC.

This clone has just one count. The chain employs TRBV11-2 and TRBJ1-2; unclear D gene. Looked up from germline, CDR1 is SGHAT and CDR2 is FQNNGV. V dropped 0 bases and J dropped 4 bases, with 9 bases sitting between them. CDR3 size: 14 residues. For the CDR3, the DNA is TGTGCCAGCAGCTTAGAACGGGGTGGCTATGGCTACACCTTC. The encoded protein is CASSLERGGYGYTF.

In the case of this clone: The identical CDR3 is also encoded by other nucleotide sequences in the sample. This chain links TRBV5-6 with TRBJ1-3; 9 bases agree with TRBD1. Germline assignment: CDR1 SGHDT and CDR2 YYEEEE. This CDR3 contains 16 residues. The J segment lost 2 bases and the V segment lost 4 bases, leaving 7 bases of the junction unmatched. The CDR3 DNA sequence: TGTGCCAGCAGCCTCCCACAGGGGGCGGCTGGAAACACCATATATTTT. Protein sequence: CASSLPQGAAGNTIYF. Looking up the rest from reference TRBV5-6 and TRBJ1-3 gives the full variable domain: DAGVTQSPTHLIKTRGQQVTLRCSPKSGHDTVSWYQQALGQGPQFIFQYYEEEERQRGNFPDRFSGHQFPNYSSELNVNALLLGDSALYLCASSLPQGAAGNTIYFGEGSWLTVV.

This sequence joins TRBV15 and TRBJ1-4, with 7 positions matching TRBD1. V shed 3 bases, J shed 4 bases, and the junction held 2 bases outside the gene matches. The germline V gene encodes CDR1 LNHNV and CDR2 YYDKDF (reference sequence). The CDR3 runs 14 residues. DNA for the CDR3: TGTGCCACCAGCAGGGGACAGCGTAATGAAAAACTGTTTTTT. Translated, it gives CATSRGQRNEKLFF.

This rearrangement joins TRBV19 to TRBJ2-7; 8 nucleotides line up with TRBD1. V trimming: 3 bases; J trimming: 5 bases; junction bases outside the gene matches: 9. The CDR3 is made up of 15 amino acids. CDR1 and CDR2 (germline): LNHDA, SQIVND (reference sequence). CDR3 nucleotide sequence: TGTGCCAGTAGTATTCGGCAGGGGGCGTTTGACGAGCAGTACTTC. It is translated as CASSIRQGAFDEQYF.

The chain employs TRBV5-1 and TRBJ2-3; 9 nucleotides align to TRBD2. The CDR3 sequence is 16 residues long. Germline trimming cut 5 bases from V and 0 bases from J; bases unmatched to any gene: 7. CDR1 SGHRS and CDR2 YFSETQ come from the germline V gene. The CDR3 loop reads CASSGLAGTSTDTQYF. CDR3 nucleotide sequence: TGCGCCAGCAGTGGGCTAGCGGGAACTAGCACAGATACGCAGTATTTT.

The gene calls are TRBV2 and TRBJ1-2; D gene unclear. Trimming took off 7 bases at V and 3 bases at J, with 12 bases between the two ends. This CDR3 comprises 13 residues. From germline, CDR1 is SNHLY and CDR2 FYNNEI. CDR3 region: CASTPGSDYGYTF. The DNA of the CDR3 is TGTGCCAGCACTCCGGGGTCTGACTATGGCTACACCTTC.

The chain links TRBV27 to TRBJ1-5; D ambiguous. This CDR3 has 17 amino acids. The ends were cut back, 2 bases at V and 4 bases at J, with 18 bases in the middle. Germline CDR1 MNHEY, CDR2 SMNVEV (reference sequence). CDR3 sequence: CASSLTPSGFPNQPQHF. For the CDR3, the DNA is TGTGCCAGCAGTTTAACGCCCTCCGGGTTCCCAAATCAGCCCCAGCATTTT.

The chain joins TRBV5-1 to TRBJ1-1; D is undetermined. The CDR3 spans 15 residues. Trimming stripped 2 bases from V and 5 bases from J, with 16 bases between. In germline, CDR1 is SGHRS, CDR2 YFSETQ. The CDR3 region has the DNA TGCGCCAGCAGCTTAATCTTAACGGGTGGAACTGAAGCTTTCTTT. Translating it yields CASSLILTGGTEAFF.

On this clone: A junction end diverges from the germline sequence, so it may reflect a read error. The chain couples TRBV2 to TRBJ1-2; D unresolved. The CDR3 runs 13 residues. From germline, CDR1 is SNHLY and CDR2 FYNNEI. This CDR3 reads CASREGVIYGYTF. The CDR3 nucleotides read TGTGCCAGCAGGGAAGGAGTGATCTATGGCTACACCTTC. Full variable domain (remainder filled in from reference TRBV2 and TRBJ1-2): EPEVTQTPSHQVTQMGQEVILRCVPISNHLYFYWYRQILGQKVEFLVSFYNNEISEKSEIFDDQFSVERPDGSNFTLKIRSTKLEDSAMYFCASREGVIYGYTFGSGTRLTVV.

This rearrangement joins TRBV18 to TRBJ2-3; 8 bases are shared with TRBD1. The CDR3 sequence is 16 residues long. After removal of 5 bases from V and 2 bases from J, the junction contained 9 bases not matched to a gene. Germline values: CDR1 KGHSH, CDR2 LQKENI. The CDR3 nucleotides read TGTGCCAGCTCAAAAGAGACAGGGGCCTTCACAGATACGCAGTATTTT. Protein: CASSKETGAFTDTQYF.

The chain has TRBV7-9 and TRBJ1-2, with 11 nucleotides matching TRBD1. The CDR3 extends over 13 amino acids. V shed 4 bases, J shed 8 bases, and the junction held 3 bases outside the gene matches. CDR1 and CDR2 (germline): SEHNR, FQNEAQ (reference sequence). CDR3 sequence (DNA): TGTGCCAGCAGCTGGACAGGGGGCGCGGGCTACACCTTC. Its protein is CASSWTGGAGYTF.

V usage is TRBV2 and J usage is TRBJ1-1, with 7 bases aligning to TRBD1. Per germline, CDR1 SNHLY and CDR2 FYNNEI. The V gene end was trimmed by 6 bases and the J gene end by 1 base; junction bases not matched to a gene: 8. This CDR3 contains 15 residues. The chain's CDR3 is CASRDRDLRNTEAFF. The CDR3 DNA is TGTGCCAGCAGAGACAGGGACTTGCGGAACACTGAAGCTTTCTTT.

The V and J genes are TRBV25-1 and TRBJ1-6, with 10 bases identical to TRBD1. The CDR3 has 13 amino acids. Germline CDR1 reads MGHDK; CDR2 reads SYGVNS. V trimming: 6 bases; J trimming: 14 bases; junction bases outside the gene matches: 7. The DNA of the CDR3 is TGTGCCAGCAGCCTATGGACAGGGGGTACCCTCCACTTT. Translated: CASSLWTGGTLHF.

This clone was counted only a few times. The V gene is TRBV2, the J gene TRBJ1-1; 12 bases align to TRBD1. The V gene's germline CDR1 is SNHLY and CDR2 FYNNEI. This CDR3 has 17 residues. V gave up 7 bases and J gave up 4 bases; unmatched junction bases: 13. The chain's CDR3 is CASTKIWDRGLRTEAFF. The DNA for the CDR3 is TGTGCCAGCACTAAAATCTGGGACAGGGGGCTGCGCACTGAAGCTTTCTTT.

This chain uses TRBV6-5 with TRBJ1-2; 7 bases are a match to TRBD1. The J segment lost 7 bases and the V segment lost 6 bases, leaving 8 bases of the junction unmatched. This CDR3 region has 13 residues. CDR1 is MNHEY, CDR2 SVGAGI, per germline. The CDR3 region is CASSLGQVFGYTF. The CDR3 DNA is TGTGCCAGCAGCCTAGGACAGGTTTTTGGCTACACCTTC.

This clone was seen only a few times. The chain links TRBV5-1 to TRBJ2-5; 7 positions agree with TRBD1. The DNA matches TRBJ2-7 better at its end, which makes the J call doubtful. Germline V gives CDR1 SGHRS, CDR2 YFSETQ. CDR3 length: 14 amino acids. CDR3 residues: CASSLTGTVYEQYF. CDR3 DNA sequence: TGCGCCAGCAGCTTGACTGGGACAGTCTACGAGCAGTACTTC.

This chain uses TRBV30 with TRBJ1-1, with D possibly TRBD1 on 5 matching bases. CDR1 is GTSNPN, CDR2 SVGIG, per germline (reference sequence). Trimming took 2 bases from V and 7 from J, leaving 14 bases between them. This CDR3 contains 13 residues. The CDR3 DNA reads TGTGCCTGGAGTCTCGGGGGTGGCATTGAAGCTTTCTTT. It translates to CAWSLGGGIEAFF. The full variable domain, in which reference TRBV30 and TRBJ1-1 provide the parts outside the CDR3, is SQTIHQWPATLVQPVGSPLSLECTVEGTSNPNLYWYRQAAGRGLQLLFYSVGIGQISSEVPQNLSASRPQDRQFILSSKKLLLSDSGFYLCAWSLGGGIEAFFGQGTRLTVV.

This chain joins TRBV5-1 and TRBJ2-7; TRBD2 matches 11 bases. Germline loops: CDR1 SGHRS, CDR2 YFSETQ. The V gene end was trimmed by 0 bases and the J gene end by 4 bases; junction bases not matched to a gene: 12. This CDR3 comprises 18 residues. CDR3: CASSLVGITSGSRYEQYF. The CDR3 DNA follows: TGCGCCAGCAGCTTGGTTGGGATCACTAGCGGGAGTAGGTACGAGCAGTACTTC.

CDR3 nucleotides: TGTGCCAGCAGCAGGGTCGAGCAGTACTTC. It encodes CASSRVEQYF. The chain is built from TRBV2 and TRBJ2-7, with D maybe TRBD1 (5 bases). Per the germline V gene, CDR1 is SNHLY and CDR2 is FYNNEI. This CDR3 spans 10 amino acids. The V end lost 6 bases, the J end lost 6 bases, and 6 bases lay between the germline ends.

The sample holds one count of this clone. The CDR3 nucleotides read TGTGCCAGCAGTGGGCTAGCGGGAGTGGTCAATGAGCAGTTCTTC. It specifies CASSGLAGVVNEQFF. The chain recombines TRBV6-1 with TRBJ2-1; TRBD2 matches at 10 bases. This CDR3 spans 15 amino acids. Germline V gene data show CDR1 as MNHNS and CDR2 as SASEGT. V lost 4 bases, J lost 6 bases, and 6 bases stayed unmatched.

The chain couples TRBV5-4 to TRBJ2-2, with D possibly being TRBD2 (5 bases). The CDR3 is 15 residues long. Per the germline V gene, CDR1 is SGHNT and CDR2 is YYREEE (reference sequence). V lost 4 bases to trimming and J lost 3 bases, with 13 bases between them. The CDR3 region is CASSVSGSYTGELFF. CDR3 nucleotides: TGTGCCAGCAGCGTAAGCGGATCCTACACCGGGGAGCTGTTTTTT.

The rearrangement uses TRBV10-3 and TRBJ1-1, with D tentatively TRBD1 (6 bases). The CDR3 is 18 residues long. The germline V gene has CDR1 ENHRY and CDR2 SYGVKD. Trimming left V 2 bases short and J 0 bases short, with 19 bases between. The CDR3 DNA reads TGTGCCATCAGTGAGGGCCTTTTAGGGGGAGTCTTGAACACTGAAGCTTTCTTT. Translated: CAISEGLLGGVLNTEAFF.

This sequence joins TRBV9 and TRBJ2-5; 7 bases align to TRBD1. The ends lost 3 bases at V and 5 bases at J; junction bases unmatched: 13. There are 16 residues in the CDR3. Germline loops: CDR1 SGDLS, CDR2 YYNGEE. CDR3 region: CASSANRGPEGETQYF. In DNA form, the CDR3 reads TGTGCCAGCAGCGCGAACAGGGGCCCCGAGGGGGAGACCCAGTACTTC.

This clone was detected only a few times. The chain joins TRBV4-3 to TRBJ2-2; D possibly corresponds to TRBD1 (6 bases). Trimming pared 0 bases from V and 10 bases from J, leaving 15 bases between. CDR3 size: 15 residues. Germline assignment: CDR1 LGHNA and CDR2 YSLEER. The CDR3 region is CASSQDRTAVAELFF. CDR3 coding DNA: TGCGCCAGCAGCCAAGACCGGACAGCTGTAGCGGAGCTGTTTTTT.

The chain combines TRBV5-1 with TRBJ2-3; maybe TRBD2 (5 bases). Germline values: CDR1 SGHRS, CDR2 YFSETQ. CDR3 length: 12 amino acids. Trimming removed 6 bases at V and 3 bases at J, with 8 bases between. CDR3 region: CASTSGTDTQYF. CDR3 nucleotides: TGCGCCAGCACCTCGGGAACAGATACGCAGTATTTT.

The chain uses TRBV29-1 and TRBJ2-1; possible D gene TRBD1, 6 bases. The CDR3 has 14 amino acids. CDR1 SQVTM and CDR2 ANQGSEA come from the germline V gene. V lost 5 bases and J lost 6, with 17 bases in between. CDR3 amino acids: CSVLGAGQGNEQFF. As DNA, the CDR3 is TGCAGCGTTTTGGGGGCAGGGCAAGGCAATGAGCAGTTCTTC.

V and J are TRBV19 and TRBJ1-1; 8 bases agree with TRBD1. Germline lookup yields CDR1 LNHDA and CDR2 SQIVND (reference sequence). Trimming cost V 4 bases and J 5 bases; bases outside gene matches: 9. The CDR3 covers 15 residues. Here the CDR3 DNA reads TGTGCCAGTAGTACCTACAGGGGGGCCGGGACTGAAGCTTTCTTT. Translating gives CASSTYRGAGTEAFF.

The CDR3 sequence: CASSYRGEAFF. CDR3 DNA: TGTGCCAGCAGTTACAGGGGGGAAGCTTTCTTT. V and J are TRBV6-5 and TRBJ1-1, with a weak D call TRBD1 (6 bases). V was pared by 2 bases and J by 8 bases, with 6 bases between. The CDR3 is 11 residues long. Germline CDR1 MNHEY, CDR2 SVGAGI.